Listed here are 8 T cell receptor beta chains from one sample, sequenced in a study of T cell changes during pregnancy in multiple sclerosis. TCRdb's table, derived via immunoSEQ multiplex PCR, lists solely in-frame clones and lacks some. The sample records about 18,000 clones, approximately 84% being singletons. Material: CD8+ T cells from peripheral blood mononuclear cells, obtained in the third trimester of pregnancy. The receptors stem from a female donor in good health, enrolled as a control in a pregnancy study.

This chain links TRBV13 with TRBJ2-7, with 9 bases that match TRBD1. J lost 3 bases, V lost 6 bases, and 6 bases had no gene match. The CDR3 is 14 amino acids. Germline V lookup: CDR1 PRHDT, CDR2 FYEKMQ (reference sequence). The CDR3 protein is CASSLQGANYEQYF. The CDR3 DNA sequence: TGTGCCAGCAGTCTACAGGGGGCAAACTACGAGCAGTACTTC.

The chain joins TRBV15 to TRBJ2-6; 9 nucleotides align to TRBD2. This CDR3 has 18 residues. Germline CDR1 reads LNHNV; CDR2 reads YYDKDF (reference sequence). The J segment lost 0 bases and the V segment lost 0 bases, leaving 3 bases of the junction unmatched. CDR3 loop: CATSREELAGSGANVLTF. Here the CDR3 DNA reads TGTGCCACCAGCAGAGAGGAACTAGCGGGCTCTGGGGCCAACGTCCTGACTTTC.

The V call is TRBV9, the J call TRBJ2-2, with 8 positions matching TRBD1. V shed 3 bases and J 2 bases; nucleotides not matched to a gene: 9. This CDR3 is 17 amino acids long. CDR1 and CDR2 (germline): SGDLS, YYNGEE. As DNA, the CDR3 is TGTGCCAGCAGCGCGTCCCGGGACAGGCCAAACACCGGGGAGCTGTTTTTT. Its protein is CASSASRDRPNTGELFF.

V gene TRBV2 combines with J gene TRBJ2-7; 7 bases fit TRBD1. Germline loops: CDR1 SNHLY, CDR2 FYNNEI. The CDR3 is made up of 13 amino acids. V shed 10 bases and J 9 bases; nucleotides not matched to a gene: 15. DNA of the CDR3: TGTGCCACCACGTTTGGACAGGATGGGGGGCAGTACTTC. Translation: CATTFGQDGGQYF. Looking up the rest from reference TRBV2 and TRBJ2-7 gives the full variable domain: EPEVTQTPSHQVTQMGQEVILRCVPISNHLYFYWYRQILGQKVEFLVSFYNNEISEKSEIFDDQFSVERPDGSNFTLKIRSTKLEDSAMYFCATTFGQDGGQYFGPGTRLTVT.

This clone appeared once. This chain links TRBV25-1 with TRBJ2-4; no clear D gene. V dropped 3 bases and J dropped 0 bases, with 3 bases sitting between them. Germline V gene sequence: CDR1 MGHDK, CDR2 SYGVNS. This CDR3 spans 13 amino acids. CDR3 in amino acids: CASSDLAKNIQYF. CDR3 bases: TGTGCCAGCAGTGATCTAGCCAAAAACATTCAGTACTTC.

In its sample, this clone was seen a few times. The chain employs TRBV6-6 and TRBJ2-3, with 7 bases fitting TRBD2. The trim removed 5 bases at V and 2 bases at J, leaving 4 bases unmatched. The CDR3 is 14 amino acids. Germline CDR1 and CDR2: MNHNY and SVGAGI (reference sequence). The CDR3 DNA reads as TGTGCCAGCAGTGGGACTATGCCCACAGATACGCAGTATTTT. As protein: CASSGTMPTDTQYF.

The rearrangement links TRBV6-1 to TRBJ1-6; D is possibly TRBD1 (5 bases). The CDR3 has 13 residues. Per germline, CDR1 MNHNS and CDR2 SASEGT. Trimming removed 3 bases at V and 5 bases at J, with 5 bases between. As DNA, the CDR3 is TGTGCCAGCAGTGACAGGGATAATTCACCCCTCCACTTT. Its protein product is CASSDRDNSPLHF.

On this clone: Sequence at one end of the junction differs from germline and may be a read error. The chain is built from TRBV7-7 and TRBJ2-7, with D unclear. CDR1 SSHAT and CDR2 FNYEAQ come from the germline V gene (reference sequence). CDR3 length: 13 amino acids. The chain's CDR3 is CASSLFSGYEQYF. CDR3 sequence (DNA): TGTGCTAGCAGCTTATTCTCGGGTTACGAGCAGTACTTC.